This is a list of T cell receptor beta chains from one sample in a study of molecular identifiers for immune sequencing clone quantification. TCRdb analysed the PCR reads with MiXCR anew, one entry per CDR3 protein. The sample holds around 480,000 distinct CDR3 sequences, roughly 24% seen once. Sequenced input: naive CD8+ T cells from blood, with Jurkat cell RNA spiked in. Source of these receptors: a human donor in good health. Some libraries in this study had Jurkat cell RNA spiked in. Both conserved end residues are part of each CDR3. D genes are given only for firm matches. Clone size appears in some rows only: once, few, many, or a class for an expanded clone.

v_gene,j_gene,abundance,d_gene,CDR3nt,CDR3aa
TRBV2,TRBJ2-1,-,-,TGTGCCAGCAGTTTGACTATCGGTAATGAGCAGTTCTTC,CASSLTIGNEQFF
TRBV27,TRBJ2-5,many,-,TGTGCCAGCAGTTTCTACGGAGAGACCCAGTACTTC,CASSFYGETQYF
TRBV9,TRBJ1-1,few,-,TGTGCCAGCAGCGTTTCCGGACGAGGTGAAGCTTTCTTT,CASSVSGRGEAFF
TRBV4-3,TRBJ2-5,many,TRBD2,TGCGCCAGCAGCCAAGATCCAGCGGGGAGCCAAGAGACCCAGTACTTC,CASSQDPAGSQETQYF
TRBV19,TRBJ1-5,-,-,TGTGCCAGTAGTATAGCGGGACCGAATCAGCCCCAGCATTTT,CASSIAGPNQPQHF
TRBV20-1,TRBJ2-7,few,-,TGCAGTGCTATAGGCAGGGATTTCTACGAGCAGTACTTC,CSAIGRDFYEQYF
TRBV4-3,TRBJ1-2,many,-,TGCGCCAGCAGCCAAGTAGCAGGGATTAACTATGGCTACACCTTC,CASSQVAGINYGYTF
TRBV20-1,TRBJ2-7,-,-,TGCAGTGCTAGAGATAGTTCCGGCTTCAATATCCACGAGCAGTACTTC,CSARDSSGFNIHEQYF
TRBV28,TRBJ2-3,few,TRBD1,TGTGCCAGCGGGGACAGTACCCTCGCGGATACGCAGTATTTT,CASGDSTLADTQYF
TRBV6-4,TRBJ2-3,many,TRBD2,TGTGCCAGCAGTCAAGCGGGGCCCACAGATACGCAGTATTTT,CASSQAGPTDTQYF
TRBV19,TRBJ2-2,few,TRBD2,TGTGCCACCCAGGAAGGGACTAGGAGCACCGGGGAGCTGTTTTTT,CATQEGTRSTGELFF
TRBV13,TRBJ1-1,many,-,TGTGCCAGCAGCCCCGAAGTGAACACTGAAGCTTTCTTT,CASSPEVNTEAFF
TRBV27,TRBJ1-3,many,-,TGTGCCAGCAGCCCAACAGGGAACGTTGGAAACACCATATATTTT,CASSPTGNVGNTIYF
TRBV3-1,TRBJ2-3,few,TRBD2,TGTGCCAGCAGCCAAGCAGCGGGATCCCCAGATACGCAGTATTTT,CASSQAAGSPDTQYF
TRBV19,TRBJ2-7,once,TRBD2,TGTGCCAGTAGTCGGGGACTAGGTACCGAGCAGTACTTC,CASSRGLGTEQYF
TRBV6-5,TRBJ1-1,many,-,TGTGCCAGCAGCGCACAGGGTTCCACTGAAGCTTTCTTT,CASSAQGSTEAFF
TRBV5-3,TRBJ2-3,few,-,TGTGCCAGCAGCTTGCGTTTAGCGAGCACAGATACGCAGTATTTT,CASSLRLASTDTQYF
TRBV12-5,TRBJ2-3,many,-,TGTGCTAGTGGTGAAGGCGGCACCCTTACAGATACGCAGTATTTT,CASGEGGTLTDTQYF
TRBV12-3/TRBV12-4,TRBJ2-3,few,-,TGTGCCAGCAATTGGGGCAAGACAGATACGCAGTATTTT,CASNWGKTDTQYF
TRBV12-3/TRBV12-4,TRBJ2-7,-,-,TGTGCCAGCAGTTTAAATGACTACGAGCAGTACTTC,CASSLNDYEQYF
TRBV27,TRBJ1-1,-,TRBD1,TGTGCCAGCAGTAGAATCCTGGGACAGGGGGACACTGAAGCTTTCTTT,CASSRILGQGDTEAFF
TRBV11-2,TRBJ2-2,-,TRBD2,TGTGCCAGCAGCTCTAGCGGGATAGGCGGGGAGCTGTTTTTT,CASSSSGIGGELFF
TRBV25-1,TRBJ2-7,few,-,TGTGCCAGCAGTGAATTTGGGGCGGGGACGACTTTCGAGCAGTACTTC,CASSEFGAGTTFEQYF
TRBV2,TRBJ2-7,few,TRBD2,TGTGCCAGCAGGGAAGGGACTAGCCCCTACGAGCAGTACTTC,CASREGTSPYEQYF
TRBV7-8,TRBJ1-1,-,TRBD1,TGTGCCAGCAGCTTAGGGTGGGGGGACAGGGAGTTCACTGAAGCTTTCTTT,CASSLGWGDREFTEAFF
TRBV29-1,TRBJ2-3,many,-,TGCAGCGGCGGACAGAAATTAAGCACAGATACGCAGTATTTT,CSGGQKLSTDTQYF
TRBV19,TRBJ2-4,few,-,TGTGCCAGTATCGCGCCGGGGGGCTCCGACATTCAGTACTTC,CASIAPGGSDIQYF
TRBV27,TRBJ2-7,-,TRBD2,TGTGCCAGCAGTCTTCAGCGGGAGGAGCAGTACTTC,CASSLQREEQYF
TRBV20-1,TRBJ1-1,many,TRBD1,TGCAGTGCTCTGGACAGGGAAGTTTTCACTGAAGCTTTCTTT,CSALDREVFTEAFF
TRBV5-6,TRBJ1-6,-,TRBD1,TGTGCCAGCAGCTATGACTGGACAGGGCTTTCACCCCTCCACTTT,CASSYDWTGLSPLHF
TRBV7-2,TRBJ2-1,many,-,TGTGCCAGCAGCCGCCTACAGGGAAGAACCTACAATGAGCAGTTCTTC,CASSRLQGRTYNEQFF
TRBV29-1,TRBJ1-1,-,-,TGCAGCGTTATATTTAGGGGGACCGCTGAAGCTCTCTTT,CSVIFRGTAEALF
TRBV2,TRBJ1-5,few,-,TGTGCCAGCAGTGAACGACAGGAGATTCCCCAGCATTTT,CASSERQEIPQHF
TRBV30,TRBJ1-1,-,-,TGTGCCTGGACCAAGCCCCGAGCAGGGTTTACTAAAGCTTTCTTT,CAWTKPRAGFTKAFF
TRBV7-9,TRBJ2-3,few,TRBD2,TGTGCCAGCAGCCGCACCTTAGCGGGGGAGGGAGATACGCAGTATTTT,CASSRTLAGEGDTQYF
TRBV4-3,TRBJ2-7,-,TRBD2,TGCGCCAGCAGCCACGGGACTAGCGGACCCTACGCGCAGTACTTC,CASSHGTSGPYAQYF
TRBV19,TRBJ2-3,many,TRBD2,TGTGCCAGTAGTTCGACTAGCGGGAGTATCGATACGCAGTATTTT,CASSSTSGSIDTQYF
TRBV6-1,TRBJ2-1,few,-,TGTGCCAGCAGTGAAAACGTTCAGGGGTTCACCTACAATGAGCAGTTCTTC,CASSENVQGFTYNEQFF
TRBV6-2/TRBV6-3,TRBJ2-7,-,-,TGTGCCAGCAGCCCTACGTGGTTCGGGAGTTCACCCGAGCAGTACTTC,CASSPTWFGSSPEQYF
TRBV10-3,TRBJ1-2,-,-,TGTGCCATCAGTGAAGAGACCGGACAGTTCCTCTATGGCTACACCTTC,CAISEETGQFLYGYTF
TRBV7-9,TRBJ2-3,-,-,TGTGCCAGCAGCCCCCCCCTGCGAGATACGCAGTATTTT,CASSPPLRDTQYF
TRBV5-1,TRBJ2-1,-,TRBD2,TGCGCCAGCAAACTAGCGGATTCCTACAATGAGCGGTTCTTC,CASKLADSYNERFF
TRBV12-5,TRBJ1-2,many,TRBD1,TGTGCTAGTGGTCCCGACAGGGATACCATTTATGGCTACACCTTC,CASGPDRDTIYGYTF
TRBV3-1,TRBJ2-7,-,-,TGTGCCAGCAGCCCAAGACAGAGGGCCTACGAGCAGTACTTC,CASSPRQRAYEQYF
TRBV6-1,TRBJ2-1,few,TRBD1,TGTGCCAGCAGTGGTGGACAGGGATACTACAATGAGCAGTTCTTC,CASSGGQGYYNEQFF
TRBV12-3/TRBV12-4,TRBJ2-7,-,-,TGTGCCAGCACCCTGGGGGCGGGTGGTTACGAGCAGTACTTC,CASTLGAGGYEQYF
TRBV10-3,TRBJ2-7,-,-,TGTGCCATCAGTGAGGCGGACAGTCCCTACGAGCAGTACTTC,CAISEADSPYEQYF
TRBV5-4,TRBJ2-3,-,-,TGTGCCAGCAGCCTCACGCCTGGGGTTGGGTTGATGCCGGGCACAGATACGCAGTATTTT,CASSLTPGVGLMPGTDTQYF
TRBV7-9,TRBJ2-2,-,-,TGTGCCAGCAGCCAGGGACGGGAGAACACCGGGGAGCTGTTTTTT,CASSQGRENTGELFF
TRBV11-2,TRBJ2-3,-,-,TGTGCCAGCAGCCCCACAATCTGGCAGCCTACTACTAGCACAGATACGCAGTATTTT,CASSPTIWQPTTSTDTQYF
TRBV6-1,TRBJ2-7,-,-,TGTGCCAGTCCATCCCCCATAAGTTTAAACTACGAGCAGTACTTC,CASPSPISLNYEQYF
TRBV7-2,TRBJ2-3,many,-,TGTGCCAGCAGCTTAGTGGCTAGCGCTAGCACAGATACGCAGTATTTT,CASSLVASASTDTQYF
TRBV27,TRBJ2-1,-,-,TGTGCCAGCGGTAGAGATGCGGGGGCTGTAGCTTACAATGAGCAGTTCTTC,CASGRDAGAVAYNEQFF
TRBV4-1,TRBJ2-3,-,-,TGCGCCAGCAGCCAACCGGGACACATAACAGATACGCAGTATTTT,CASSQPGHITDTQYF
TRBV7-9,TRBJ1-1,-,-,TGTGCCAGTGGGAGGGCTATGAACACTGAAGCTTTCTTT,CASGRAMNTEAFF
TRBV5-4,TRBJ2-1,few,-,TGTGCCAGCAGGGGAGATTTAGTGGGAAGCTCCTACAATGAGCAGTTCTTC,CASRGDLVGSSYNEQFF
TRBV27,TRBJ2-2,-,-,TGTGCCCGCAAAGTAAACGGGGAGCTGTTTTTT,CARKVNGELFF
TRBV19,TRBJ1-2,-,-,TGTGCCAGTACCCTGGGAGGAAATGGCTACACCTTC,CASTLGGNGYTF
TRBV27,TRBJ2-3,few,-,TGTGCCAGCAGTTTCGGGGCTACCACAGATACGCAGTATTTT,CASSFGATTDTQYF